Sequencing of this T cell receptor beta chain was carried out in a study of blood T cells in healthy people across ages. Per germline, CDR1 MNHEY and CDR2 SVGEGT. The CDR3 spans 13 residues. V gave up 6 bases and J gave up 7 bases; unmatched junction bases: 4. Primed by a sample-barcoded 5' primer and a J-beta primer mix, a second PCR proceeded for about 7 to 12 cycles. Each CDR3 protein is one row after TCRdb ran MiXCR on the 5' RACE reads. The table has approximately 810,000 distinct CDR3 sequences, around 26% seen once; the top ten hold 15% to 20%. This clonotype was recorded many times. Its target is unknown. Study results and limitations: Higher diversity and more naive CD4+ cells were features of long-lived donors, compared to aged donors.

This TCR derives from a woman over 75 in good health. The source material was blood. J is TRBJ2-4 and V is TRBV6-2 or TRBV6-3; 9 nucleotides align to TRBD1. The CDR3, as DNA: TGTGCCAGCAGGACGGGGACAGGGAACATTCAGTACTTC. Its protein product is CASRTGTGNIQYF.